This TCR beta chain was documented in a study of shared clonotypes between healthy human individuals. Assay: immunoSEQ multiplex PCR; the TCRdb copy retains only in-frame clones and omits some. This sample has 1.5 million to 2.5 million clones, with around 96% found just once. Terminally differentiated effector memory CD45RA+ cells were left out of the naive CD8 fraction, which was CD45RO-negative and positively selected for CCR7. The germline V and J ends were trimmed by 1 base and 6 bases, with 10 bases remaining between them. Germline loops: CDR1 SGHVS, CDR2 FNYEAQ. The CDR3 is 14 residues long. Sequenced: naive CD8+ T cells sorted from blood. The rearrangement uses TRBV7-6 and TRBJ2-1; D tentatively reads TRBD1 or TRBD2 (5 bases each). This sequence originates from a man younger than 35 in good health. The CDR3 nucleotides read TGTGCCAGCAGCTTAGGTCCAGGGAGCAATGAGCAGTTCTTC. Translating it yields CASSLGPGSNEQFF.